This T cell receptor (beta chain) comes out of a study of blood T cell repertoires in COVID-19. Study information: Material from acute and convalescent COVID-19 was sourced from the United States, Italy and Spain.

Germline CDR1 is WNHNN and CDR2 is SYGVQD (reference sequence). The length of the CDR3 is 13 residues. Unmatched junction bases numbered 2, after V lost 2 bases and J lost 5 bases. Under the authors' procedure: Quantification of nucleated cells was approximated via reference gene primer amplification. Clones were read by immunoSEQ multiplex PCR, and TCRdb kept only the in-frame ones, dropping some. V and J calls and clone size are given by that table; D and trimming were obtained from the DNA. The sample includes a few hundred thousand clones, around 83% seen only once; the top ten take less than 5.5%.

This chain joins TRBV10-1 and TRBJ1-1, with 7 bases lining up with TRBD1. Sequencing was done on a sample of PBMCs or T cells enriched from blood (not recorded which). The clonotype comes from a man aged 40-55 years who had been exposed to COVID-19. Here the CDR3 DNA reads TGCGCCAGCAGTGAGGACAGGGTTACTGAAGCTTTCTTT. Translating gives CASSEDRVTEAFF.